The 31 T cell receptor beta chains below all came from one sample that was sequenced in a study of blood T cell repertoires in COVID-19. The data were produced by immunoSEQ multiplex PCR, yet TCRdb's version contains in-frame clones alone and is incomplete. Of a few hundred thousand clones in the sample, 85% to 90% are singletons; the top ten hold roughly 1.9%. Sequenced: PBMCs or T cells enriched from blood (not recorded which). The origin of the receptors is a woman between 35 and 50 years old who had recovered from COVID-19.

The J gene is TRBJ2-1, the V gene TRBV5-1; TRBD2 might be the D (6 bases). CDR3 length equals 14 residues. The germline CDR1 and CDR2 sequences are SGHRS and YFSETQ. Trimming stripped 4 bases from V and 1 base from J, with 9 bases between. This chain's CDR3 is CASSIAESYNEQFF. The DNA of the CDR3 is TGCGCCAGCAGCATAGCGGAGTCCTACAATGAGCAGTTCTTC.

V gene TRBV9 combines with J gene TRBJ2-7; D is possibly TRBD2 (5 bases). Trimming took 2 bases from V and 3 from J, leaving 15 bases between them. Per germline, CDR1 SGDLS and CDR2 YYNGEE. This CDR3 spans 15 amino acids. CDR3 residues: CASSVSLGGSYEQYF. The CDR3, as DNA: TGTGCCAGCAGCGTGAGCCTCGGAGGAAGCTACGAGCAGTACTTC.

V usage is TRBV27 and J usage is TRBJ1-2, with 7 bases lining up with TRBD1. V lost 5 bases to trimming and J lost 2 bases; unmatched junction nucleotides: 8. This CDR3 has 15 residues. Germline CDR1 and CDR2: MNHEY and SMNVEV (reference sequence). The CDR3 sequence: CASSPTGPWNYGYTF. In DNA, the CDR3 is TGTGCCAGCAGTCCGACAGGGCCATGGAACTATGGCTACACCTTC.

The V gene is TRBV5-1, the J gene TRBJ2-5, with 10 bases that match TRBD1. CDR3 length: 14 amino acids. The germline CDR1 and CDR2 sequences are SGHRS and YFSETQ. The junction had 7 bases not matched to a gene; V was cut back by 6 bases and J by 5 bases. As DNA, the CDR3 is TGCGCCAGCACCTCTGGGACAGGGGTTGAGACCCAGTACTTC. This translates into CASTSGTGVETQYF.

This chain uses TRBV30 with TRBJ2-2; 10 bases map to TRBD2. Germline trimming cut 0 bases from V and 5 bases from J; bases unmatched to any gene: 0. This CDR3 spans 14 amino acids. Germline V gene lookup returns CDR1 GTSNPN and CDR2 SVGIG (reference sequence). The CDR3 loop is CAWSVLAGTGELFF. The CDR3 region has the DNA TGTGCCTGGAGTGTACTAGCGGGAACCGGGGAGCTGTTTTTT.

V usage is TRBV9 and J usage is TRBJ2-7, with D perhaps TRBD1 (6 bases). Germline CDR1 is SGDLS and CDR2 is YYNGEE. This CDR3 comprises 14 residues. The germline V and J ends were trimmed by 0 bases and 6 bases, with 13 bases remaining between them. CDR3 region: CASSVGQAVGEQYF. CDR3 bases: TGTGCCAGCAGCGTAGGACAGGCGGTCGGCGAGCAGTACTTC. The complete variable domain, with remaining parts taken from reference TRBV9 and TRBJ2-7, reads DSGVTQTPKHLITATGQRVTLRCSPRSGDLSVYWYQQSLDQGLQFLIQYYNGEERAKGNILERFSAQQFPDLHSELNLSSLELGDSALYFCASSVGQAVGEQYFGPGTRLTVT.

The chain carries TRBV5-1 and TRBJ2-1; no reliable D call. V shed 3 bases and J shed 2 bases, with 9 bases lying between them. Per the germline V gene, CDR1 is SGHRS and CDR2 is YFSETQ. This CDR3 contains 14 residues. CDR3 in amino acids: CASSSRLTYNEQFF. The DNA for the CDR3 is TGCGCCAGCAGCTCCCGACTCACCTACAATGAGCAGTTCTTC.

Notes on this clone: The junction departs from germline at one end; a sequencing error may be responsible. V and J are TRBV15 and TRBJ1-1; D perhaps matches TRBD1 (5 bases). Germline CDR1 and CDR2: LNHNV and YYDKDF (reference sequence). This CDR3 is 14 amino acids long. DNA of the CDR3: TGTGCCACCAGCCCCGGGGGGTGGAACGCTGAAGCTTTCTTT. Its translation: CATSPGGWNAEAFF.

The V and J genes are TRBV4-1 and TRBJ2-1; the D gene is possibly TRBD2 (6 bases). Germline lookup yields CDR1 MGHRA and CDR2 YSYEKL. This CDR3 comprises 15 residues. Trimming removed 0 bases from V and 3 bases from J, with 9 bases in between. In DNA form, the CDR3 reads TGCGCCAGCAGCCAAGAAATAGCGGACTACAATGAGCAGTTCTTC. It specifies CASSQEIADYNEQFF.

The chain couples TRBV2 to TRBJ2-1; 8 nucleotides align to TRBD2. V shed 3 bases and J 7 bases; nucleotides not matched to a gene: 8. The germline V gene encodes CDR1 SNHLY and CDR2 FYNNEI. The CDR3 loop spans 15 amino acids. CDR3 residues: CASSEKREITNEQFF. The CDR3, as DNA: TGTGCCAGCAGTGAGAAGCGGGAGATTACAAATGAGCAGTTCTTC.

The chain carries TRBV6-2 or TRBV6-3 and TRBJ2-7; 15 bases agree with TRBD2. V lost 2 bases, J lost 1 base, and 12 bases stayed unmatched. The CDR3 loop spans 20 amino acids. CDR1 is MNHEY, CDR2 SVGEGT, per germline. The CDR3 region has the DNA TGTGCCAGCAGTTACCCCGGACTAGCGGGAGGGCCACGAGGGTCCTACGAGCAGTACTTC. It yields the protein CASSYPGLAGGPRGSYEQYF.

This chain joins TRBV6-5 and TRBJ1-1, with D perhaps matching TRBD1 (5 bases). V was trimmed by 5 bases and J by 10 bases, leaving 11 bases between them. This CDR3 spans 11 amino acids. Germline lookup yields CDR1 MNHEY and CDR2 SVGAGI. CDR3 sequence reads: CASSITGPAFF. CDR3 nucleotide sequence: TGTGCCAGCAGTATAACAGGTCCAGCTTTCTTT.

The CDR3 DNA is TGTGCCAGTAGCGAACGCACTTCCGGGACAGGGGGTTACGAGCAGTACTTC. Its translation: CASSERTSGTGGYEQYF. The V call is TRBV19, the J call TRBJ2-7, with TRBD1 matching over 11 bases. Losses at the gene ends were 6 bases for V and 4 bases for J; bases not matched to a gene: 14. Germline V gives CDR1 LNHDA, CDR2 SQIVND (reference sequence). There are 17 residues in the CDR3.

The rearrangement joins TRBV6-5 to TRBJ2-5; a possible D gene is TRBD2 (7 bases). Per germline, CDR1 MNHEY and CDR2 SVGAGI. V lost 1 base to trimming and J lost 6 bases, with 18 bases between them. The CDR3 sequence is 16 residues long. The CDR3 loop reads CASSYFGGGEGKTQYF. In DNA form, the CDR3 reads TGTGCCAGCAGTTACTTTGGAGGGGGGGAGGGTAAGACCCAGTACTTC.

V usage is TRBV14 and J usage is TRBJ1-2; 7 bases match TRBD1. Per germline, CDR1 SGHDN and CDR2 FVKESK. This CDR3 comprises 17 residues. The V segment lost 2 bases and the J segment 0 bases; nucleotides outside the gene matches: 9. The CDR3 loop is CASSQSTGTATNYGYTF. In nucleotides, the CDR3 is TGTGCCAGCAGCCAATCCACCGGGACAGCTACTAACTATGGCTACACCTTC.

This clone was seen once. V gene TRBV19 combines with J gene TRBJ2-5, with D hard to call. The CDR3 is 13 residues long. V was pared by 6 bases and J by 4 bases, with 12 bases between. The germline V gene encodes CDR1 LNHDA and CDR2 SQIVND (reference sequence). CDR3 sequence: CASSGNSGETQYF. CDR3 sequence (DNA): TGTGCCAGTAGCGGAAACTCGGGAGAGACCCAGTACTTC.

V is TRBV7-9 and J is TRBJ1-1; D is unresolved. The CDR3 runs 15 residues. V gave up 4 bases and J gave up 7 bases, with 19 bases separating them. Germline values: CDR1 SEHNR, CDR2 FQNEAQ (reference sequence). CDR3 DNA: TGTGCCAGCAGCTCCGGGGATTCCATTACCGATGAAGCTTTCTTT. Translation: CASSSGDSITDEAFF.

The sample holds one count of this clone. The CDR3 here is CSTNRQESNYGYTF. The CDR3 nucleotides read TGCAGCACCAACCGACAGGAATCTAACTATGGCTACACCTTC. V is TRBV29-1 and J is TRBJ1-2; a weak D match, TRBD1 (6 bases). This CDR3 contains 14 residues. Germline lookup yields CDR1 SQVTM and CDR2 ANQGSEA. Trimming took 8 bases from V and 0 from J, leaving 16 bases between them.

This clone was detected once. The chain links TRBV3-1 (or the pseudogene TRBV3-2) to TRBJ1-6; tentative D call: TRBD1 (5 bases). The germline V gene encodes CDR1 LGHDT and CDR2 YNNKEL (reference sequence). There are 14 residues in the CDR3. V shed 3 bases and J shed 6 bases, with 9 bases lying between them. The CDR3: CASSHQGRNSPLHF. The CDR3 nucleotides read TGTGCCAGCAGCCATCAGGGTCGTAATTCACCCCTCCACTTT.

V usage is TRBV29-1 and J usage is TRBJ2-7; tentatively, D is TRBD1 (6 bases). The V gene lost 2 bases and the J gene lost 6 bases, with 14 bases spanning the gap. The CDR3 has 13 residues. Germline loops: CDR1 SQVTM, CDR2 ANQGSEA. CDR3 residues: CSVEISGTSEQYF. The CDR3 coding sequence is TGCAGCGTTGAAATATCCGGGACATCCGAGCAGTACTTC.

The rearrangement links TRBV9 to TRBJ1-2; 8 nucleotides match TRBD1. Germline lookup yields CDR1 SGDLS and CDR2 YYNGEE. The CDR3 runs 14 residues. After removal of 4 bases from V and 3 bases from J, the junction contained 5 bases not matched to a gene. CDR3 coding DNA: TGTGCCAGCAGCTTCTTGGACAGGGACTATGGCTACACCTTC. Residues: CASSFLDRDYGYTF.

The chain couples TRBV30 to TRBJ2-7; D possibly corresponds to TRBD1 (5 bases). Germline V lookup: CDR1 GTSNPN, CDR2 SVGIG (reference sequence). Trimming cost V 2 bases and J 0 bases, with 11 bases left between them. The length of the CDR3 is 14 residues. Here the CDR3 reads CAWSPQGSSYEQYF. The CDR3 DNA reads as TGTGCCTGGAGTCCGCAGGGAAGCTCCTACGAGCAGTACTTC. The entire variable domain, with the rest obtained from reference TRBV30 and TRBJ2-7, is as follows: SQTIHQWPATLVQPVGSPLSLECTVEGTSNPNLYWYRQAAGRGLQLLFYSVGIGQISSEVPQNLSASRPQDRQFILSSKKLLLSDSGFYLCAWSPQGSSYEQYFGPGTRLTVT.

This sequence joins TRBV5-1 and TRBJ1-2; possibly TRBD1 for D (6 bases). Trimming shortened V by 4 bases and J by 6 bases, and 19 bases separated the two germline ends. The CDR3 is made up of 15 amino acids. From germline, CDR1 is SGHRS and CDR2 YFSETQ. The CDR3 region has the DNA TGCGCCAGCAGCCCATACCTGCGGGGGCAAGATGGCTACACCTTC. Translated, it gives CASSPYLRGQDGYTF.

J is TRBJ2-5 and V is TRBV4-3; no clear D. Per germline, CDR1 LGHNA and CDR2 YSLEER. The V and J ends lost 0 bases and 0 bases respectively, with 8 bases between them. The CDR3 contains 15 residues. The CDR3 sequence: CASSQDQVYQETQYF. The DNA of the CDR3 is TGCGCCAGCAGCCAAGATCAGGTATACCAAGAGACCCAGTACTTC.

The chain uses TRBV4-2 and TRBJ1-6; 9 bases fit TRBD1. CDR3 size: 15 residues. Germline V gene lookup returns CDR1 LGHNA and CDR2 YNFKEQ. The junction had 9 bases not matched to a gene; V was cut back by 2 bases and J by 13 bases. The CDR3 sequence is CASSQTGQGNFPLHF. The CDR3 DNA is TGTGCCAGCAGCCAAACGGGACAGGGAAATTTTCCCCTCCACTTT.

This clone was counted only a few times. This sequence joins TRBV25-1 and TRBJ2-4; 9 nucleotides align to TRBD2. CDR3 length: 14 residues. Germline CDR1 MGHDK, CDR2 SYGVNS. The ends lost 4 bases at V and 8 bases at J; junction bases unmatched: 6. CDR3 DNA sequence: TGTGCCAGCAGTGTCCCGGGACTAGCTGACATTCAGTACTTC. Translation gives CASSVPGLADIQYF. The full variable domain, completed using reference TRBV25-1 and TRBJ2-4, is EADIYQTPRYLVIGTGKKITLECSQTMGHDKMYWYQQDPGMELHLIHYSYGVNSTEKGDLSSESTVSRIRTEHFPLTLESARPSHTSQYLCASSVPGLADIQYFGAGTRLSVL.

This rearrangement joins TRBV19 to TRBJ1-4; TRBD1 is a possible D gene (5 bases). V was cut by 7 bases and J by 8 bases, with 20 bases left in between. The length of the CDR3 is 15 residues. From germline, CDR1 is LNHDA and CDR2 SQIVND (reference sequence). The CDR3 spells CASTQRGHRGEKLFF. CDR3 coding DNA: TGTGCCAGTACCCAGCGGGGCCACCGCGGGGAAAAACTGTTTTTT.

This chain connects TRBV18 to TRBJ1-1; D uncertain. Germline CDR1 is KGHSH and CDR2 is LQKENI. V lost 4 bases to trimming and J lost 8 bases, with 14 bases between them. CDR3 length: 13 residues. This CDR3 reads CASSLPLAGEAFF. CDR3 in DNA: TGTGCCAGCTCACTACCTCTGGCGGGGGAAGCTTTCTTT.

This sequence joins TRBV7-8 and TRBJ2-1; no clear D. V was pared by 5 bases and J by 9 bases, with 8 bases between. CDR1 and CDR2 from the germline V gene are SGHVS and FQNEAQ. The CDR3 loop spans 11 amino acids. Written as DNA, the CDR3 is TGTGCCAGCAGCCACTCCTCTGAGCAGTTCTTC. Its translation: CASSHSSEQFF.

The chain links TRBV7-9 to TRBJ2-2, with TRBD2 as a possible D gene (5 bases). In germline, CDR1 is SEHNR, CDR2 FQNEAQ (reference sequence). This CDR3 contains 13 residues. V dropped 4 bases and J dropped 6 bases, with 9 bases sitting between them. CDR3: CASSSLDAGELFF. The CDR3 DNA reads TGTGCCAGCAGCTCACTAGATGCCGGGGAGCTGTTTTTT.

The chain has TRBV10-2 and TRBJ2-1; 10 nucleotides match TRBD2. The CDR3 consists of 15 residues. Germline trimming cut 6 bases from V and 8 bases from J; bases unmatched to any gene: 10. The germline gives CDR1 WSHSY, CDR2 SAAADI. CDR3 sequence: CASRRTSGPWDEQFF. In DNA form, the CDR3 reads TGCGCCAGCAGGCGGACTAGCGGCCCGTGGGATGAGCAGTTCTTC.